This TCR beta chain came from a study of shared clonotypes between healthy human individuals. Trimming shortened V by 4 bases and J by 4 bases, and 13 bases separated the two germline ends. Germline V gives CDR1 SQVTM, CDR2 ANQGSEA. The CDR3 sequence is 14 residues long. The method was immunoSEQ multiplex PCR; TCRdb's version includes in-frame clones alone and lacks a portion of them. The data hold over a million clones, with around 78% observed a single time. The sequence was collected from a man younger than 30 in good health. Some clones in this sample may be carry-over from other donors' samples. The chain joins TRBV29-1 to TRBJ2-2, with a weak D call TRBD1 (7 bases). Sequenced input: memory CD4+ T cells from PBMCs. The sample's subset: CD45RA-negative fraction. The DNA for the CDR3 is TGCAGCGTTGCAGCAGGGGGAGGCACCGGGGAGCTGTTTTTT. It specifies CSVAAGGGTGELFF.